The 9 T cell receptor beta chains below were found in one sample sequenced in a study of beta chain features in type 1 diabetes. Overall study findings and caveats: Across all four CD4+ subsets, people with type 1 diabetes showed modestly shorter TCRB CDR3s.

Their recognized antigens are unknown. Expressed TCRB transcripts were sequenced because the entire RNA isolate underwent reverse transcription. TCRdb keeps only in-frame clones here, not all; method: immunoSEQ multiplex PCR. The data hold about 300,000 clones, with 13% observed a single time. Sequenced material: naive CD4+ T cells from blood. The source of these receptors is a woman between 18 and 29 years old with type 1 diabetes.

This clone was picked up a small number of times. Within the sample, other DNA sequences also encode this same CDR3. V usage is TRBV9 and J usage is TRBJ2-3; no reliable D call. Germline CDR1 and CDR2: SGDLS and YYNGEE. The CDR3 is 13 residues long. V was cut by 0 bases and J by 3 bases, with 5 bases left in between. The CDR3 reads CASSVVQTDTQYF. CDR3 DNA sequence: TGTGCCAGCAGCGTAGTCCAAACAGATACGCAGTATTTT.

A few counts support this clone. This chain joins TRBV5-4 and TRBJ2-1; D remains unclear. Trimming removed 4 bases from V and 8 bases from J, with 13 bases in between. The CDR3 loop spans 13 amino acids. Germline V gene lookup returns CDR1 SGHNT and CDR2 YYREEE (reference sequence). The CDR3 DNA reads as TGTGCCAGCAGCGTGACCGTCAGCGATGAGCAGTTCTTC. The encoded protein is CASSVTVSDEQFF.

The CDR3 DNA follows: TGTGCCAGCACCAGGGATTGGGTGAACGAGCAGTACTTC. Amino acid sequence: CASTRDWVNEQYF. The V call is TRBV2, the J call TRBJ2-7; D might be TRBD1 (5 bases). The CDR3 is 13 residues long. V gave up 7 bases and J gave up 5 bases, with 15 bases separating them. The germline V gene has CDR1 SNHLY and CDR2 FYNNEI. The whole variable domain, remainder taken from reference TRBV2 and TRBJ2-7, is EPEVTQTPSHQVTQMGQEVILRCVPISNHLYFYWYRQILGQKVEFLVSFYNNEISEKSEIFDDQFSVERPDGSNFTLKIRSTKLEDSAMYFCASTRDWVNEQYFGPGTRLTVT.

This clone has more than one count but fewer than ten. The genes are TRBV7-8 and TRBJ2-4; maybe TRBD2 (6 bases). This CDR3 is 14 amino acids long. Germline lookup yields CDR1 SGHVS and CDR2 FQNEAQ. Trimming removed 0 bases from V and 7 bases from J, with 10 bases in between. In DNA, the CDR3 is TGTGCCAGCAGCTTAGCCGGGGGTTGGAACATTCAGTACTTC. It yields the protein CASSLAGGWNIQYF.

The rearrangement uses TRBV18 and TRBJ1-1, with 8 positions matching TRBD1. The CDR3 covers 13 residues. Germline V gene data show CDR1 as KGHSH and CDR2 as LQKENI. V lost 8 bases and J lost 4; bases outside the gene matches: 6. In nucleotides, the CDR3 is TGTGCCAGCCTCCAGGGGGCTGGCACTGAAGCTTTCTTT. It codes for CASLQGAGTEAFF.

This clone was seen only a few times. This chain connects TRBV28 to TRBJ2-7, with D maybe TRBD1 (5 bases). The CDR3 totals 12 residues. V dropped 9 bases and J dropped 3 bases, with 12 bases sitting between them. Germline V CDR1 and CDR2: MDHEN, SYDVKM. Written as DNA, the CDR3 is TGTGCCAGTGCAGGGTTGGTCTACGAGCAGTACTTC. Its protein is CASAGLVYEQYF.

The genes are TRBV10-3 and TRBJ2-2, with 8 bases identical to TRBD1. This CDR3 is 14 amino acids long. Looked up from germline, CDR1 is ENHRY and CDR2 is SYGVKD. Germline trimming cut 6 bases from V and 0 bases from J; bases unmatched to any gene: 0. For the CDR3, the DNA is TGTGCCATCAGGGGACAGGCGAACACCGGGGAGCTGTTTTTT. It yields the protein CAIRGQANTGELFF.

The rearrangement joins TRBV5-1 to TRBJ1-2, with TRBD1 identical over 7 bases. This CDR3 has 16 amino acids. Losses at the gene ends were 4 bases for V and 4 bases for J; bases not matched to a gene: 13. Germline loops: CDR1 SGHRS, CDR2 YFSETQ. The CDR3 DNA reads as TGCGCCAGCAGCCCAAGACAGGGTGACGGGACCTATGGCTACACCTTC. Its translation: CASSPRQGDGTYGYTF.

The genes are TRBV7-9 and TRBJ2-7; 7 positions match TRBD2. V lost 3 bases to trimming and J lost 0 bases; unmatched junction nucleotides: 2. The CDR3 length is 14 residues. The germline V gene has CDR1 SEHNR and CDR2 FQNEAQ (reference sequence). The DNA for the CDR3 is TGTGCCAGCAGCTTTCGGACTAGCTCCTACGAGCAGTACTTC. It codes for CASSFRTSSYEQYF.